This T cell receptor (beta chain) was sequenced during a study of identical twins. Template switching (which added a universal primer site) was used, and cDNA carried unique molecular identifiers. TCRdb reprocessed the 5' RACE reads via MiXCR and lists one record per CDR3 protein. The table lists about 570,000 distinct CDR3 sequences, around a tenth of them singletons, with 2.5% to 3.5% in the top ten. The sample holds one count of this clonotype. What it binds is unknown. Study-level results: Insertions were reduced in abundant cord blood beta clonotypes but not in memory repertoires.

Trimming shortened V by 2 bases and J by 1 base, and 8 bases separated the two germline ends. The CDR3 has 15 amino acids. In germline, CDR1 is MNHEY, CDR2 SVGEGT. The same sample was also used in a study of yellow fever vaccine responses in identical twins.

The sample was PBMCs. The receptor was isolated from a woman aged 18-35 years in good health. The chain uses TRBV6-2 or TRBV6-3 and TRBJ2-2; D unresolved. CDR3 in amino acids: CASSYTAVNTGELFF. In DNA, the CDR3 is TGTGCCAGCAGTTACACGGCTGTGAACACCGGGGAGCTGTTTTTT.